This record looks at one T cell receptor beta chain sequence and its context. Authors' processing steps: Estimation of nucleated cell counts relied on the amplification of reference gene primers. Data came from immunoSEQ multiplex PCR; TCRdb stores just in-frame clones and leaves some out. V and J calls and clone size are given by that table; D and trimming were obtained from the DNA. The table has some 160,000 clones, around 77% seen once. This record comes from a study of blood T cell repertoires in COVID-19. The overall study: The study drew acute and convalescent COVID-19 samples from the United States, Italy and Spain. T cells, B-cell-depleted T cells, or PBMCs provided the cDNA or gDNA that served as material.

Germline V gene data show CDR1 as SGHAT and CDR2 as FQNNGV. The ends were cut back, 6 bases at V and 6 bases at J, with 23 bases in the middle. The CDR3 is 16 residues long. V is TRBV11-2 and J is TRBJ1-1, with D unclear. The sample taken for sequencing was peripheral blood. The source is a man between 65 and 80 years old with active or convalescent COVID-19. CDR3 nucleotides: TGTGCCAGCAGTTCGGATCCGGGGAGCGGTCGGGCTGAAGCTTTCTTT. This encodes CASSSDPGSGRAEAFF.